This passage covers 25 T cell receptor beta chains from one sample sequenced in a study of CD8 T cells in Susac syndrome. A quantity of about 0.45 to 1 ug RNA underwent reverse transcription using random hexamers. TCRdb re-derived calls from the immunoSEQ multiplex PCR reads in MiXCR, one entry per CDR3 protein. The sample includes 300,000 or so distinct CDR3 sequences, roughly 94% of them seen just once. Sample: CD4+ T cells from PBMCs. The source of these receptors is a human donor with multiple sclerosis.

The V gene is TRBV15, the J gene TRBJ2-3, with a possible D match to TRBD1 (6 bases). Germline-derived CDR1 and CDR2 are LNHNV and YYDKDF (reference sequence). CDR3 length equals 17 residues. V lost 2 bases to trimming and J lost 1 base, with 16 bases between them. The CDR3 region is CATSRQPRWGRTDTQYF. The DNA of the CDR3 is TGTGCCACCAGCAGACAACCGCGTTGGGGGCGCACAGATACGCAGTATTTT.

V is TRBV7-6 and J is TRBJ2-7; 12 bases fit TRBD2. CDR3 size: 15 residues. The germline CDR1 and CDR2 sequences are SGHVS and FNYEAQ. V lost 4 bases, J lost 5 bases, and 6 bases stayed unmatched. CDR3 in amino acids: CASSYLAGGYHEQYF. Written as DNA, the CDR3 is TGTGCCAGCAGCTATCTAGCGGGAGGGTACCACGAGCAGTACTTC.

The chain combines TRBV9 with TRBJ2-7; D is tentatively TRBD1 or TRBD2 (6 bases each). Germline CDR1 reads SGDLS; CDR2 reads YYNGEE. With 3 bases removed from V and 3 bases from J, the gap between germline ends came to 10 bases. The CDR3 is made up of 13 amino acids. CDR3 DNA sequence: TGTGCCAGCAGCGGCGGGGACATCTACGAGCAGTACTTC. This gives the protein CASSGGDIYEQYF.

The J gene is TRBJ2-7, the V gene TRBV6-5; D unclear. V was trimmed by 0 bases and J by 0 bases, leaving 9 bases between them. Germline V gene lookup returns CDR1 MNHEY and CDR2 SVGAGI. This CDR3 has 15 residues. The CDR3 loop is CASSYSVLNSYEQYF. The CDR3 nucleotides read TGTGCCAGCAGTTACTCGGTTCTAAACTCCTACGAGCAGTACTTC.

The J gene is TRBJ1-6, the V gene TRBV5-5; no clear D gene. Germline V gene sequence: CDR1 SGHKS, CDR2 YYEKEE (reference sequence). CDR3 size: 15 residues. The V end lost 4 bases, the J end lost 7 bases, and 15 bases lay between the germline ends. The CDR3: CASSLRQVDNSPLHF. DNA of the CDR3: TGTGCCAGCAGCCTGAGGCAGGTCGACAATTCACCCCTCCACTTT.

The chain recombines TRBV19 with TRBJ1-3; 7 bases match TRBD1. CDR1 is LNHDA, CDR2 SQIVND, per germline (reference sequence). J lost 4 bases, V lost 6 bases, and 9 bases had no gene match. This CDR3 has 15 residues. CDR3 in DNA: TGTGCCAGTAGAACCTACAGGGGCCGCGGAAACACCATATATTTT. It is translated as CASRTYRGRGNTIYF.

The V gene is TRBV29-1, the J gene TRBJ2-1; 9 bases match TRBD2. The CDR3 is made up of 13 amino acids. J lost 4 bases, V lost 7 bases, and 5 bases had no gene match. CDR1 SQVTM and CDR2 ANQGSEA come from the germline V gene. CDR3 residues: CSASGELYNEQFF. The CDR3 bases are TGCAGCGCTAGCGGGGAGTTGTACAATGAGCAGTTCTTC.

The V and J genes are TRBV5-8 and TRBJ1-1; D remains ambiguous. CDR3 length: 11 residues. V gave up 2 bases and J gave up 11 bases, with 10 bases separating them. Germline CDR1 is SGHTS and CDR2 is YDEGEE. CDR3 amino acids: CASSFSRGAFF. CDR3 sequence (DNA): TGTGCCAGCAGCTTCAGTCGAGGGGCTTTCTTT.

The CDR3 protein is CASSPTGQDYNEQFF. CDR3 sequence (DNA): TGTGCCAGCTCACCAACGGGACAGGACTACAATGAGCAGTTCTTC. V is TRBV18 and J is TRBJ2-1; TRBD1 aligns across 8 bases. The CDR3 has 15 amino acids. Germline V gene data show CDR1 as KGHSH and CDR2 as LQKENI. V was pared by 2 bases and J by 3 bases, with 3 bases of the junction left unmatched.

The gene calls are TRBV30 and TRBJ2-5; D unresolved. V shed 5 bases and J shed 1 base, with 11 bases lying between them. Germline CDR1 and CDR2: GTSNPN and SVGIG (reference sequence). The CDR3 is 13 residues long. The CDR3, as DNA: TGTGCCTGGGTAAAAGGATTCCAAGAGACCCAGTACTTC. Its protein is CAWVKGFQETQYF.

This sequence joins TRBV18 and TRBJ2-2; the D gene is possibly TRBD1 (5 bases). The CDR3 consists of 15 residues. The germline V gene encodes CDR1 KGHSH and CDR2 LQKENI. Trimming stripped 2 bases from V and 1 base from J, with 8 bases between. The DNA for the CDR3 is TGTGCCAGCTCACCAAGACAGAAGAACACCGGGGAGCTGTTTTTT. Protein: CASSPRQKNTGELFF.

The CDR3 loop is CASRDWSARGNYGYTF. The CDR3 bases are TGTGCCAGCAGGGACTGGTCTGCCCGAGGGAACTATGGCTACACCTTC. The chain uses TRBV6-1 and TRBJ1-2; no clear D gene. Germline V gene data show CDR1 as MNHNS and CDR2 as SASEGT. CDR3 length: 16 residues. Trimming stripped 6 bases from V and 2 bases from J, with 19 bases between.

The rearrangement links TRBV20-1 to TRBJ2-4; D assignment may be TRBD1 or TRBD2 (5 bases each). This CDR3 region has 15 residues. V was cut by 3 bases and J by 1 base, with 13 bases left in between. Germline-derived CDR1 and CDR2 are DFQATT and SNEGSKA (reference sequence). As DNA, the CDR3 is TGCAGTGCTAGGGCCCGGGGCGGGGCCAAAAACATTCAGTACTTC. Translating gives CSARARGGAKNIQYF.

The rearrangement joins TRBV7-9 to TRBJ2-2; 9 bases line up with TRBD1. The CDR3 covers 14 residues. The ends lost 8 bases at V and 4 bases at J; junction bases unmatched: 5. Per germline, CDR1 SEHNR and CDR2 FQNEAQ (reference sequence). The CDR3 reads CASSQGAGTGELFF. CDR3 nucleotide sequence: TGTGCCAGCTCACAGGGGGCAGGCACCGGGGAGCTGTTTTTT.

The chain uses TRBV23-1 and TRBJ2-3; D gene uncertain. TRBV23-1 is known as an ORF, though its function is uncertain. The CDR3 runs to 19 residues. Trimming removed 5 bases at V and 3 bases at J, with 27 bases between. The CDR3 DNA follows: TGCGCCAGCAGTGAATGGAGTTGGGAACTTACCATCACAACAGATACGCAGTATTTT. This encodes CASSEWSWELTITTDTQYF.

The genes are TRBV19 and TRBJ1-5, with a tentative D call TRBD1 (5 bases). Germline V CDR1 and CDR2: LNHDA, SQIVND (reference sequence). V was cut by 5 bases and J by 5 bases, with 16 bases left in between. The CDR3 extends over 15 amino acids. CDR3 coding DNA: TGTGCCAGTAGTTATACTCCGGGACTGGATCAGCCCCAGCATTTT. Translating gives CASSYTPGLDQPQHF.

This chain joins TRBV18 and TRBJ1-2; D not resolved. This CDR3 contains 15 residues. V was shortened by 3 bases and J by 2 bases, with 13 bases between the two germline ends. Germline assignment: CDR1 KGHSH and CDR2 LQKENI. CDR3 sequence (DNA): TGTGCCAGCTCACCGGGAAGAAGACCGAACTATGGCTACACCTTC. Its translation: CASSPGRRPNYGYTF.

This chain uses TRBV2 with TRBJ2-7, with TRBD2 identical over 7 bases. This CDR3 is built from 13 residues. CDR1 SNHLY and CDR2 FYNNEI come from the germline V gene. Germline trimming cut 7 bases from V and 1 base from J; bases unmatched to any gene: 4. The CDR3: CASNEGGSYEQYF. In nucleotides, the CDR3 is TGTGCCAGCAATGAGGGAGGGTCCTACGAGCAGTACTTC.

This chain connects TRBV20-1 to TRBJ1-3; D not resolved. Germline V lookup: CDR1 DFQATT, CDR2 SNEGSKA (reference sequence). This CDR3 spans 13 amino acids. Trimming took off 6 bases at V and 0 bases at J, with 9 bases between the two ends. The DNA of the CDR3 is TGCAGTGCCGTTAGAGACTCTGGAAACACCATATATTTT. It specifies CSAVRDSGNTIYF.

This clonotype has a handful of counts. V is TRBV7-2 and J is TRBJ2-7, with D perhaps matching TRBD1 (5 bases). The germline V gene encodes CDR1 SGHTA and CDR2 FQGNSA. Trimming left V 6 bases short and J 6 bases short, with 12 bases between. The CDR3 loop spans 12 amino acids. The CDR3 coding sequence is TGTGCCAGCAGTCCCAGGGTGGGCGAGCAGTACTTC. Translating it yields CASSPRVGEQYF.

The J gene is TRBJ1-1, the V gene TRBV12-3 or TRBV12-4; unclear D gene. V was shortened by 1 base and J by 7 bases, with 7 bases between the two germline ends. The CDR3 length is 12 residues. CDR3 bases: TGTGCCAGCAGTTTAGTCCTGGATGAAGCTTTCTTT. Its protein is CASSLVLDEAFF.

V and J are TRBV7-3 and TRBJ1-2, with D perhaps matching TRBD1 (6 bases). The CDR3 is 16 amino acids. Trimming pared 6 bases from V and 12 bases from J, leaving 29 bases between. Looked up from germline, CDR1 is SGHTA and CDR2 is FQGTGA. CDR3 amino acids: CASRPGRDTPEPGDTF. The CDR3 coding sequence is TGTGCCAGCAGGCCCGGACGGGACACCCCCGAACCCGGGGACACCTTC.

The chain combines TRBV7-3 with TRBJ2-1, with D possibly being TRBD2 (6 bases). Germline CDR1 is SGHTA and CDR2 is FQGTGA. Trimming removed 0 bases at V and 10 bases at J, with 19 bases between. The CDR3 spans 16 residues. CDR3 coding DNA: TGTGCCAGCAGCTTAACGGGAGGACGGAGTGGGTCGGAGCAGTTCTTC. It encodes CASSLTGGRSGSEQFF.

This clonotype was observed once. In DNA form, the CDR3 reads TGTGCCAGCAGCTTACTAGCCCGGAGCACCGGGGAGCTGTTTTTT. This gives the protein CASSLLARSTGELFF. This chain connects TRBV7-9 to TRBJ2-2; TRBD2 is a possible D gene (5 bases). CDR3 length: 15 residues. V lost 2 bases and J lost 4, with 11 bases in between. Looked up from germline, CDR1 is SEHNR and CDR2 is FQNEAQ (reference sequence).

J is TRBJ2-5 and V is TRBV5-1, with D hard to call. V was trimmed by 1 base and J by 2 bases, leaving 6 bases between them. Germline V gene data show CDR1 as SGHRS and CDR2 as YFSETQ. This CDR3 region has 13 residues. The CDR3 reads CASSLNIQETQYF. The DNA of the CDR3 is TGCGCCAGCAGCTTGAACATACAAGAGACCCAGTACTTC.